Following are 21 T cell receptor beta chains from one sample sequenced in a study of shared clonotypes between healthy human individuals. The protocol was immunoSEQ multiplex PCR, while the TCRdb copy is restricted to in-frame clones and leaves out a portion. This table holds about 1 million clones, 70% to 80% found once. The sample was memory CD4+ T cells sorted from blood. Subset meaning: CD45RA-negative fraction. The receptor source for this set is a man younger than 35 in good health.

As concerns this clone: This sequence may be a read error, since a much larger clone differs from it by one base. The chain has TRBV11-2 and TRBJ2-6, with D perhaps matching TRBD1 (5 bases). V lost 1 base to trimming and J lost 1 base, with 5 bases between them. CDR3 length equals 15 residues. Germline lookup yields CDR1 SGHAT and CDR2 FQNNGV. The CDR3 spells CASSLGQSGANVLTF. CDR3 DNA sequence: TGTGCCAGCAGCTTAGGACAGTCTGGGGCCAACGTCCTGACTTTC.

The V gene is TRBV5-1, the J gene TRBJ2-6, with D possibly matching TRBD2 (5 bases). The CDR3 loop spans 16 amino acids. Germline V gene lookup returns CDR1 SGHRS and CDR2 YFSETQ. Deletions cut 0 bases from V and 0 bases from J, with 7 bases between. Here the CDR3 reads CASSLGGISGANVLTF. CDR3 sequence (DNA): TGCGCCAGCAGCTTGGGAGGGATCTCTGGGGCCAACGTCCTGACTTTC.

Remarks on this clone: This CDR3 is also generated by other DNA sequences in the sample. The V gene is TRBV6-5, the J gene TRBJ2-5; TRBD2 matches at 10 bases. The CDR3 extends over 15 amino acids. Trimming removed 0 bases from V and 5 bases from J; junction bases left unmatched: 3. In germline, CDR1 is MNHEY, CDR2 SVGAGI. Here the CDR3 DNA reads TGTGCCAGCAGTTACTCAGCGGGGGGGAGGGAGACCCAGTACTTC. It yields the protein CASSYSAGGRETQYF.

CDR3 DNA: TGTGCCAGCAGCTCGGATCCCCTCTACGAGCAGTACTTC. It encodes CASSSDPLYEQYF. The chain couples TRBV5-4 to TRBJ2-7; D is unclear. Germline V gene data show CDR1 as SGHNT and CDR2 as YYREEE (reference sequence). This CDR3 contains 13 residues. V was clipped by 3 bases and J by 3 bases, with 10 bases between them.

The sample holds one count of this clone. The DNA for the CDR3 is TGTGCCAGCAGTTTCATTACTAGCGGGGGTTGGGAGACCCAGTACTTC. As protein: CASSFITSGGWETQYF. The chain is built from TRBV27 and TRBJ2-5; 11 bases line up with TRBD2. The length of the CDR3 is 16 residues. Germline V gene lookup returns CDR1 MNHEY and CDR2 SMNVEV (reference sequence). V lost 3 bases to trimming and J lost 5 bases; unmatched junction nucleotides: 8.

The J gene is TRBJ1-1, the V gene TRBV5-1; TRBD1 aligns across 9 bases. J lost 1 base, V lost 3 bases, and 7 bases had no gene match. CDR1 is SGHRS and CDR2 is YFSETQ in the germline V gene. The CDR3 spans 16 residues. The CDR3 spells CASSSTGGSGNTEAFF. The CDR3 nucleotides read TGCGCCAGCAGCTCTACAGGGGGCTCGGGGAACACTGAAGCTTTCTTT.

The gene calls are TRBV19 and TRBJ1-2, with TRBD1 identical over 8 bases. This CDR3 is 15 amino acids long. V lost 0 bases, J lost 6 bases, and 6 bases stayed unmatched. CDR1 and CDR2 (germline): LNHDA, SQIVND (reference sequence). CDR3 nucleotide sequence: TGTGCCAGTAGTATAGATCTCCGGACAGGGAATGGCTACACCTTC. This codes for CASSIDLRTGNGYTF.

The CDR3 nucleotides are TGTGCCAGCAGTTCCCCCAAGGAGGGGCCGTACAATGAGCAGTTCTTC. Translation: CASSSPKEGPYNEQFF. This chain joins TRBV2 and TRBJ2-1; the D gene is possibly TRBD2 (6 bases). V was trimmed by 5 bases and J by 4 bases, leaving 18 bases between them. The CDR3 contains 16 residues. CDR1 is SNHLY, CDR2 FYNNEI, per germline.

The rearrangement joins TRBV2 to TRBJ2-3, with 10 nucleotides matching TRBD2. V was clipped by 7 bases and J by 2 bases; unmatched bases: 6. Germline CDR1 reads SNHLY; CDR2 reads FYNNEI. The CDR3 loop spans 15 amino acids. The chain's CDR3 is CASMQRGGDTDTQYF. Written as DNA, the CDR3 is TGTGCCAGCATGCAGCGGGGGGGAGACACAGATACGCAGTATTTT.

The CDR3 coding sequence is TGCGCCAGCAGCGGGGGACAGGGGGCGGAAAAACTGTTTTTT. Translating it yields CASSGGQGAEKLFF. The chain is built from TRBV5-1 and TRBJ1-4; the match to TRBD1 covers 12 bases. The V gene end was trimmed by 4 bases and the J gene end by 8 bases; junction bases not matched to a gene: 3. Germline CDR1 and CDR2: SGHRS and YFSETQ. The CDR3 contains 14 residues.

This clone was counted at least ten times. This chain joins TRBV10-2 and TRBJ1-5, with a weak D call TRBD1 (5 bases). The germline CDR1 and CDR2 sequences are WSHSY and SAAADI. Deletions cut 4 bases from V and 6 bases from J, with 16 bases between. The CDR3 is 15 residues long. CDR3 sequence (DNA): TGCGCCAGCAGTGGGGGGAGGGGCCAGGGTCAGCCCCAGCATTTT. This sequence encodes CASSGGRGQGQPQHF.

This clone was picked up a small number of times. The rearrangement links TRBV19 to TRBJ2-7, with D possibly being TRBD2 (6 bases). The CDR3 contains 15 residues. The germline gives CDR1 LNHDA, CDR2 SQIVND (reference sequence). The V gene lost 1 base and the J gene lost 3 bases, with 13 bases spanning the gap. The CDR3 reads CASSIGGDWGYEQYF. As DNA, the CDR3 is TGTGCCAGTAGTATAGGCGGGGACTGGGGCTACGAGCAGTACTTC.

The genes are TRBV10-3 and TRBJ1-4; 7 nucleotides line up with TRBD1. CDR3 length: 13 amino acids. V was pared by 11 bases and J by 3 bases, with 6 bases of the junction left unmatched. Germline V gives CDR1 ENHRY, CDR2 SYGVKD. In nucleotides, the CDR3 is TGTGCCTCTAGAGGGGGCGCTAATGAAAAACTGTTTTTT. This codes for CASRGGANEKLFF.

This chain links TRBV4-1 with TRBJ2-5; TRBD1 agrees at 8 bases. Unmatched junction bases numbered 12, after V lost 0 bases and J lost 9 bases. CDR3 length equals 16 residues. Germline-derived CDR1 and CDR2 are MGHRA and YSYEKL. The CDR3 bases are TGCGCCAGCAGCCAAGATGTGACAGGGGCCATGGGGGCCCAGTACTTC. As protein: CASSQDVTGAMGAQYF.

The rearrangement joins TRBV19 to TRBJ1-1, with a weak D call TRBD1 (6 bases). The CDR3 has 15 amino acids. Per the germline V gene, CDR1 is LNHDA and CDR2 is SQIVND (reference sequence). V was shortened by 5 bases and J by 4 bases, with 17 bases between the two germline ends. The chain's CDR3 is CASSYTGPRATEAFF. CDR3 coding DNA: TGTGCCAGTAGTTACACAGGGCCCAGGGCCACTGAAGCTTTCTTT.

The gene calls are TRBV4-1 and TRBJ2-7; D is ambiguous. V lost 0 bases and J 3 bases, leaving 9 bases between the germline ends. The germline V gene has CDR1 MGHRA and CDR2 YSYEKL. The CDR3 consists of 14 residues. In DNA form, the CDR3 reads TGCGCCAGCAGCCAAGATGGGCTGTTCTACGAGCAGTACTTC. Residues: CASSQDGLFYEQYF.

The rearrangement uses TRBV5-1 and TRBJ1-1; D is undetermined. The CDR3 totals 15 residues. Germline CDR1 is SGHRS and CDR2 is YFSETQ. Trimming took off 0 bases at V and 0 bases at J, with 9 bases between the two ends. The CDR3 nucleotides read TGCGCCAGCAGCTTGGAGTCGGTGCTGAACACTGAAGCTTTCTTT. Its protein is CASSLESVLNTEAFF.

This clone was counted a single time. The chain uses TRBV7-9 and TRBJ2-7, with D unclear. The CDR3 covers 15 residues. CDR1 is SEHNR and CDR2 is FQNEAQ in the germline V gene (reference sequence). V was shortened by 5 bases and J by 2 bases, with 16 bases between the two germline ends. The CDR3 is CASSLGQSPAYEQYF. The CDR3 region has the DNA TGTGCCAGCAGCCTTGGGCAGTCCCCTGCCTACGAGCAGTACTTC.

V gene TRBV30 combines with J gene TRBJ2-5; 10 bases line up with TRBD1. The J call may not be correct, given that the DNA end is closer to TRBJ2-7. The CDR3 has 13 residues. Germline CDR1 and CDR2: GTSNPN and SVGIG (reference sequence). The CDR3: CAWETGGWDEQYF. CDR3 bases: TGTGCCTGGGAGACAGGGGGCTGGGACGAGCAGTACTTC.

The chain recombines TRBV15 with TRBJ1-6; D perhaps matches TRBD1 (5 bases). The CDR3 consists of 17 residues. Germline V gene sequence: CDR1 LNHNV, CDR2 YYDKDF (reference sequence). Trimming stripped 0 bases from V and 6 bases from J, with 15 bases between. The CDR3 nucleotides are TGTGCCACCAGCAGAGATCTAGGGGCCGGAGCTAATTCACCCCTCCACTTT. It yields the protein CATSRDLGAGANSPLHF.

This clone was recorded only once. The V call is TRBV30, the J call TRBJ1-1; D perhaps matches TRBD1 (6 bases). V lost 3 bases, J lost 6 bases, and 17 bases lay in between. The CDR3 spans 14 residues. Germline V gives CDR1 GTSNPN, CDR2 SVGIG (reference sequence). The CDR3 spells CAWSFQGQGAEAFF. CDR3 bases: TGTGCCTGGAGCTTTCAGGGGCAAGGCGCTGAAGCTTTCTTT.